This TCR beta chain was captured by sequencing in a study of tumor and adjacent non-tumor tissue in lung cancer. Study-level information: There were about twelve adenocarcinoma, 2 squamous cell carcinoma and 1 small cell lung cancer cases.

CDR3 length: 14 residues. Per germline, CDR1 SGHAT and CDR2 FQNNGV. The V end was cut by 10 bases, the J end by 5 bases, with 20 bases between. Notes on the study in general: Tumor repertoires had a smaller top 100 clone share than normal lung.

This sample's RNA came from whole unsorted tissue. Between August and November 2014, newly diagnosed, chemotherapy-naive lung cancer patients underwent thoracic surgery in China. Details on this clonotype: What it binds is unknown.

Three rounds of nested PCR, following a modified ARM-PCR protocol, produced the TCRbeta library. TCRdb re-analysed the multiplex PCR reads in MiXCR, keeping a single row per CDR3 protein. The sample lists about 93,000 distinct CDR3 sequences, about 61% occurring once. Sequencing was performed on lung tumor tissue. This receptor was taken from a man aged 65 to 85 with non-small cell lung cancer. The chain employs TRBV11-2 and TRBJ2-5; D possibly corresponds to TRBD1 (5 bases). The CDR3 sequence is CATARRLGQETQYF. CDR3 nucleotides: TGTGCCACCGCCCGCAGACTGGGGCAGGAGACCCAGTACTTC. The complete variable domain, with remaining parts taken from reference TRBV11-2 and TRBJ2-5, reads EAGVAQSPRYKIIEKRQSVAFWCNPISGHATLYWYQQILGQGPKLLIQFQNNGVVDDSQLPKDRFSAERLKGVDSTLKIQPAKLEDSAVYLCATARRLGQETQYFGPGTRLLVL.